Detailed here is one T cell receptor (beta chain). Its antigen is not identified. This entry comes from a study of T cells in Graves' hyperthyroidism and ophthalmopathy. Study conclusions and caveats: In the blood, most expanded thyroid clonotypes above 0.001 appeared as well.

Researchers took RNA transcripts and amplified the TCR beta CDR3 regions from them. A first-round RT-PCR of the TCR CDR3 used the HTBI primer set. TCRdb passed the multiplex PCR reads through MiXCR, listing each CDR3 protein once. The data hold hundreds of thousands of distinct CDR3 sequences, with 35% observed a single time. Pregnant or lactating patients were excluded, as were those with uncontrolled infection or other autoimmune disease. In making diagnoses, clinical symptoms, serum thyroxine and TRAb, thyroid ultrasound and orbital computed tomography were all used. Fresh 10 ml peripheral blood yielded PBMCs. The sample was blood. The receptor comes from a woman aged 40 to 50 with Graves' hyperthyroidism.

CDR3 amino acids: CASSLPPPDTQYF. In nucleotides, the CDR3 is TGTGCCAGCAGCTTACCTCCCCCCGATACGCAGTATTTT. The chain uses TRBV7-2 and TRBJ2-3, with D uncertain. The CDR3 contains 13 residues. V shed 2 bases and J shed 6 bases, with 9 bases lying between them. The germline V gene has CDR1 SGHTA and CDR2 FQGNSA.